The subject of this entry is one T cell receptor delta chain. There are a few counts of this clone. Its antigen is currently not known. TCRdb records a much larger clone's protein for this DNA, with a difference at residue 9 that likely arises from a read error; the protein given is the translation of the DNA. The data stem from a study of Vγ9Vδ2 T cells in congenital toxoplasmosis (dated by TCRdb to the early 2020s). About the study as a whole: Congenital toxoplasmosis was diagnosed using IgG, IgM and IgA serology, Western blot and an in-house interferon-gamma release assay. Repertoire sequencing was done on samples from infants at 2 months after birth and at 1 year of age. This study compared the CDR3 repertoires of the gamma and delta chains in sorted blood gammadelta T cells from congenitally T. gondii-infected infants versus uninfected infants. TCR sequencing was performed on roughly five infected and about 11 uninfected infants at 2 months and on 3 infected and 4 uninfected infants at 1 year.

As encoded in the germline V gene, CDR1 is TSWWSYY while CDR2 is QGS. At the junction V is shortened by 5 bases and J by 1 base, with 17 bases in between. The CDR3 holds 16 amino acids from the cysteine to the phenylalanine. The only DNA kept is the CDR3, 48 bases in frame from the first base. Summary of the overall study and its limitations: High prevalence of a public TRGV9 clonotype was observed in both infected and uninfected infants. The repertoire differences between infected and uninfected infants were less clear at 1 year of age than at 2 months. Germline-encoded fetal-type TRDV2 CDR3 sequences seemed more prevalent in infected than uninfected 2-month-old infants, suggesting an in utero expansion footprint. Compared with uninfected infants, infected infants at 2 months appeared to have fewer N additions in their TRGV9 and TRDV2 CDR3s, and this was especially true for TRDV2-TRDJ1 sequences. Two months was the earliest age with enough suitable sample material for TCR repertoire analysis, so newborn repertoires were not sequenced.

Using SuperScript II, cDNA was generated through template-switch reverse transcription, with TRGC- and TRDC-specific primers combined in a single tube. The TRGC primer was designed so that it would bind both of the constant genes TRGC1 and TRGC2. Amplification of TRG and TRD was done with the KAPA Real-Time Library Amplification Kit, and AMPure XP beads were used for purification between steps. Index PCR with the Nextera XT Index Kit was used to attach Illumina sequencing adapters. Sequencing of TRG and TRD amplicons was performed on an Illumina MiSeq with the V2 300 kit, and 150 bp paired-end reads were generated. The original pipeline was this. Read quality was checked with FastQC version 0.11.8 before further analysis. Reads were aligned to GenBank TRG or TRD reference genes, and CDR3 sequences were built with MiXCR version 3.0.3. Default MiXCR settings were used with one exception: TRDD gene segments were assembled from 3 consecutive nucleotides instead of 5. N additions, CDR3 length, J segment length and clonotype sharing between samples were computed with VDJtools version 1.2.1. Out-of-frame CDR3 sequences and those containing stop codons were excluded from analysis. To look for overlap, the infant repertoires were checked against previously published Vgamma9Vdelta2 repertoires from fetal, cord blood and adult blood. TCRdb called clones from the public reads with CATT, and repeated DNA sequences were later combined into one row. The V and J calls shown here were made by TCRdb, not taken from the authors' results. This sample has 500 to 750 delta-chain clones in its table, and around 4.4% of those were observed once. The leading ten clones occupy 26% of the sample.

The same treatment, consisting of spiramycin and/or pyrimethamine plus sulfadiazine plus folinic acid, was given to the mothers of both infected and uninfected infants. All infants, infected and uninfected, were born by term delivery after more than 37 weeks of gestation. About 1,000 uL of blood was processed into PBMCs by Lymphoprep gradient centrifugation, then cryopreserved in liquid nitrogen and shipped to Belgium. After thawing, the PBMCs were labeled with Zombie NIR viability dye and stained with antibodies against CD3, TCR gammadelta, Vgamma9 and Vdelta2. Sorting of CD3+ TCRgammadelta+ T cells was performed on a FACSAria III, reaching a mean purity of roughly 98%. For each sample, the RNeasy Micro Kit was used to isolate RNA from some 10,000 sorted gammadelta T cells. The infants were born to mothers who were enrolled with primary T. gondii infection during pregnancy. Peripheral blood was collected from the infants at an outpatient microbiology and virology center in Pavia, Italy.

Sequencing used gamma-delta T cells from blood. This sequence originates from a child under 10 years old born to a mother with Toxoplasma gondii infection during pregnancy, either congenitally infected or uninfected (not recorded which). The chain was built from TRDV1 and TRDJ1, and possibly TRDD2, on 6 matching bases. The CDR3: CALGNPSASPTDKLIF. The nucleotide sequence is given as TGTGCTCTTGGGAACCCTTCCGCCAGCCCCACCGATAAACTCATCTTT.